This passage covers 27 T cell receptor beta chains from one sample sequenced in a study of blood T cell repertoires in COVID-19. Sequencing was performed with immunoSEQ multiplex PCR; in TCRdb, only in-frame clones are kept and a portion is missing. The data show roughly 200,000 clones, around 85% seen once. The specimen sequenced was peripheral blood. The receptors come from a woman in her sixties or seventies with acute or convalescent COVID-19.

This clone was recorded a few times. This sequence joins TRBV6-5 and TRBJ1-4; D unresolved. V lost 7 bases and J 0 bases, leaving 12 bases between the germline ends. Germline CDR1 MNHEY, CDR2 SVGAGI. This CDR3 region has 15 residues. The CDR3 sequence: CASTQTAATNEKLFF. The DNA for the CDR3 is TGTGCCAGCACTCAGACCGCGGCAACTAATGAAAAACTGTTTTTT.

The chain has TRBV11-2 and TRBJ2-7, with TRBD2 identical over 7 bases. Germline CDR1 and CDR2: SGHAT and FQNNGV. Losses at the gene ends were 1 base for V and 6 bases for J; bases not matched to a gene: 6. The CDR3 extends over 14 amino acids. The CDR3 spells CASSLGGGSSEQYF. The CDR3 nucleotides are TGTGCCAGCAGCTTAGGTGGCGGGAGTAGCGAGCAGTACTTC.

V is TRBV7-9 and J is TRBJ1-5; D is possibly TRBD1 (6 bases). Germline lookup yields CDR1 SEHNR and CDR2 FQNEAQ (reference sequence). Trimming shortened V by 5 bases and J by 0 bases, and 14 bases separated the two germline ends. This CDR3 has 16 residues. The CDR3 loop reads CASSPGGANSNQPQHF. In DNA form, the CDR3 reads TGTGCCAGCAGCCCCGGGGGGGCAAATAGCAATCAGCCCCAGCATTTT.

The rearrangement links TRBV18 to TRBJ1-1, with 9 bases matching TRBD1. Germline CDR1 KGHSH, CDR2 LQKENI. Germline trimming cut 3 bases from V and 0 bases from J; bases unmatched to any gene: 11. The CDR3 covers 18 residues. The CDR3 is CASSPRGTGRGVNTEAFF. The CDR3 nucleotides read TGTGCCAGCTCACCGCGGGGGACAGGGAGGGGAGTGAACACTGAAGCTTTCTTT.

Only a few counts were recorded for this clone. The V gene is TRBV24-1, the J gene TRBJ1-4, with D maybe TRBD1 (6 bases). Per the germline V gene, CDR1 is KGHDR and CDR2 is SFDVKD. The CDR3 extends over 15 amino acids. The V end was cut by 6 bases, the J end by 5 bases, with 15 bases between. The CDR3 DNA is TGTGCCACCAGTAGGGGGGGCGGAACGAATGAAAAACTGTTTTTT. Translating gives CATSRGGGTNEKLFF.

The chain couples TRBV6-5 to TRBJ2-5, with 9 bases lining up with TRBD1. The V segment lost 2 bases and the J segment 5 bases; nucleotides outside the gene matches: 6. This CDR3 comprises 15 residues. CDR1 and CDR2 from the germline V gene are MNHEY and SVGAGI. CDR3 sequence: CASSYTGTGRETQYF. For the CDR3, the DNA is TGTGCCAGCAGTTACACGGGGACAGGGAGGGAGACCCAGTACTTC.

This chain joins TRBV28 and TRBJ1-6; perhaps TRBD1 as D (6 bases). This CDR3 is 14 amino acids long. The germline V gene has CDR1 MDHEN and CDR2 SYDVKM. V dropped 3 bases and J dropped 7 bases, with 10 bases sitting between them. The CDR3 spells CASSFRTDNSPLHF. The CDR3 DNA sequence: TGTGCCAGCAGTTTTCGGACAGACAATTCACCCCTCCACTTT.

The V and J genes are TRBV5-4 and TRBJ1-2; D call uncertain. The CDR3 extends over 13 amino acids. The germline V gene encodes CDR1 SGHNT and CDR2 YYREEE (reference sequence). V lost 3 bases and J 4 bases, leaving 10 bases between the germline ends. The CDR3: CASSSPGIYGYTF. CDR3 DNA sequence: TGTGCCAGCAGCTCCCCCGGGATCTATGGCTACACCTTC.

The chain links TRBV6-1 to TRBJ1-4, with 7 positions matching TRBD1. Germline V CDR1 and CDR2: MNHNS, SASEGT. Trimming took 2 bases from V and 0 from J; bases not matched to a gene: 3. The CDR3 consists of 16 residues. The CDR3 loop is CASSEWQGATNEKLFF. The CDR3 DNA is TGTGCCAGCAGTGAATGGCAGGGGGCAACTAATGAAAAACTGTTTTTT.

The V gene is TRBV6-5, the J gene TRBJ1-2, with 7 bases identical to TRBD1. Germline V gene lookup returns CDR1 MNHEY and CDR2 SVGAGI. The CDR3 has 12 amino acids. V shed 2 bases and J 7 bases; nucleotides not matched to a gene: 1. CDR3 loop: CASSYAGGGYTF. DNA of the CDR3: TGTGCCAGCAGTTACGCAGGGGGTGGCTACACCTTC.

The CDR3 spells CASSPGGTGELFF. For the CDR3, the DNA is TGCGCCAGCAGCCCAGGCGGGACCGGGGAGCTGTTTTTT. V and J are TRBV5-1 and TRBJ2-2; D might be TRBD2 (5 bases). V lost 4 bases, J lost 5 bases, and 9 bases lay in between. The CDR3 extends over 13 amino acids. The germline gives CDR1 SGHRS, CDR2 YFSETQ. Based on the CDR3 plus reference TRBV5-1 and TRBJ2-2, the full variable domain is KAGVTQTPRYLIKTRGQQVTLSCSPISGHRSVSWYQQTPGQGLQFLFEYFSETQRNKGNFPGRFSGRQFSNSRSEMNVSTLELGDSALYLCASSPGGTGELFFGEGSRLTVL.

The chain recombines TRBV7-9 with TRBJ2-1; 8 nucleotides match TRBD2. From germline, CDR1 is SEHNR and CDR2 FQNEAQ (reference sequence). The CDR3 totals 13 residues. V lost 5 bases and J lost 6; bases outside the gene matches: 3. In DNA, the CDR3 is TGTGCCAGCAGCCAGGGACTAGGCAATGAGCAGTTCTTC. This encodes CASSQGLGNEQFF.

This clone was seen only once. DNA for the CDR3: TGCGCCAGCAGCTTGTCAGGGAATGGTTACAATGAGCAGTTCTTC. Translated: CASSLSGNGYNEQFF. The rearrangement uses TRBV5-1 and TRBJ2-1; weak D call: TRBD1 (5 bases). The germline V gene has CDR1 SGHRS and CDR2 YFSETQ. CDR3 size: 15 residues. V was pared by 1 base and J by 4 bases, with 12 bases between.

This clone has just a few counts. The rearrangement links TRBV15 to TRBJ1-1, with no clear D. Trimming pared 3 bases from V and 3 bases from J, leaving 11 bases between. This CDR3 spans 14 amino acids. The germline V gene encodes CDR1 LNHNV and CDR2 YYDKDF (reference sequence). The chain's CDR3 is CATSRGDGYTEAFF. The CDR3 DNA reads TGTGCCACCAGCAGGGGAGATGGGTACACTGAAGCTTTCTTT.

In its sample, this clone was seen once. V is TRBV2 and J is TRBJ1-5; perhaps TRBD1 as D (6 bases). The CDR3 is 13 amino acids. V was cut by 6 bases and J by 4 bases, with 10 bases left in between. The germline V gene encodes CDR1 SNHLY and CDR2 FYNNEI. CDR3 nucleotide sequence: TGTGCCAGCAGCCCCCAGGGGAATCAGCCCCAGCATTTT. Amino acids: CASSPQGNQPQHF. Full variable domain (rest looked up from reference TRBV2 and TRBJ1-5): EPEVTQTPSHQVTQMGQEVILRCVPISNHLYFYWYRQILGQKVEFLVSFYNNEISEKSEIFDDQFSVERPDGSNFTLKIRSTKLEDSAMYFCASSPQGNQPQHFGDGTRLSIL.

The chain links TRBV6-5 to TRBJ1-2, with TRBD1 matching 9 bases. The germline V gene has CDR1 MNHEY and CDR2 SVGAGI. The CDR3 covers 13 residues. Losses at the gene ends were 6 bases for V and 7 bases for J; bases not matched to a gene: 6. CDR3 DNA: TGTGCCAGCAGGAGACAGGGGGAGGGTGGCTACACCTTC. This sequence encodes CASRRQGEGGYTF.

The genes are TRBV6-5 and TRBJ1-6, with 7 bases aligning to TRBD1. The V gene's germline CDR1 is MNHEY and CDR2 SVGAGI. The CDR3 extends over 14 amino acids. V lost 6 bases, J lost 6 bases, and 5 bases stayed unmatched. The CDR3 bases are TGTGCCAGCAGATCGGGACAGCCTAATTCACCCCTCCACTTT. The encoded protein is CASRSGQPNSPLHF.

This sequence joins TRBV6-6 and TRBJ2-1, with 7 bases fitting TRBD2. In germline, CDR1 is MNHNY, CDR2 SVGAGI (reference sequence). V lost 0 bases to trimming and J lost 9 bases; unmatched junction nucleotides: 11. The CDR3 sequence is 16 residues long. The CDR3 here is CASSYSGLEGRGEQFF. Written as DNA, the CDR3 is TGTGCCAGCAGTTACTCCGGACTAGAAGGGAGAGGTGAGCAGTTCTTC.

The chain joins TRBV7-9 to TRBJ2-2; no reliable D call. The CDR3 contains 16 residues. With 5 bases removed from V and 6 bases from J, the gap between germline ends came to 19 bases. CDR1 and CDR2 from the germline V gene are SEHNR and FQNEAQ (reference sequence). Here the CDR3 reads CASSTFGLRSPGELFF. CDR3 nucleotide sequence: TGTGCCAGCAGCACCTTCGGGTTACGATCCCCCGGGGAGCTGTTTTTT.

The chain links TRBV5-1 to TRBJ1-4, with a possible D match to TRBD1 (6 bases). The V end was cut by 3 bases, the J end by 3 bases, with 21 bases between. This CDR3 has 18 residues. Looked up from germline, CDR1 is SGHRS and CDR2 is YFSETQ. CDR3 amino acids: CASSWWRSGEGANEKLFF. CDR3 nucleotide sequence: TGCGCCAGCAGCTGGTGGCGGTCAGGGGAAGGGGCTAATGAAAAACTGTTTTTT. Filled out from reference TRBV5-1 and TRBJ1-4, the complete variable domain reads KAGVTQTPRYLIKTRGQQVTLSCSPISGHRSVSWYQQTPGQGLQFLFEYFSETQRNKGNFPGRFSGRQFSNSRSEMNVSTLELGDSALYLCASSWWRSGEGANEKLFFGSGTQLSVL.

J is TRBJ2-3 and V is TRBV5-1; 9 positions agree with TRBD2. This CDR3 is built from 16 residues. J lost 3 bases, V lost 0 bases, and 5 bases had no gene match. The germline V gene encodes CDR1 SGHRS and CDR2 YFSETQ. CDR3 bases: TGCGCCAGCAGCTTGGGTTCTAGCGGGAAAACAGATACGCAGTATTTT. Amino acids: CASSLGSSGKTDTQYF.

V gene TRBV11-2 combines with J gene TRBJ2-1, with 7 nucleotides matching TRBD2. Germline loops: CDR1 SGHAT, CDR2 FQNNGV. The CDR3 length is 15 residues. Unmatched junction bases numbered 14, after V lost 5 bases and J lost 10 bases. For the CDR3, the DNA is TGTGCCAGCAGCGTTTCGGTTCAGCCCGGGAGGGAGCAGTTCTTC. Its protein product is CASSVSVQPGREQFF.

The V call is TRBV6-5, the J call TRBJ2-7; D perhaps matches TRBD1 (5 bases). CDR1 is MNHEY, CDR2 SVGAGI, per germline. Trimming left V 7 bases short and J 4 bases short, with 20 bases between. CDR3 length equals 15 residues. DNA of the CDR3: TGTGCCAGCACCATATCGCAGGGAAAGCCGTACGAGCAGTACTTC. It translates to CASTISQGKPYEQYF.

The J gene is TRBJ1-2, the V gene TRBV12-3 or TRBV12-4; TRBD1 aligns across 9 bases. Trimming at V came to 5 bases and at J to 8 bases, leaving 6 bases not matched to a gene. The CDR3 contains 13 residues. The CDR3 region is CASSPGQGRGYTF. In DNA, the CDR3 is TGTGCCAGCAGTCCTGGACAGGGGAGGGGCTACACCTTC.

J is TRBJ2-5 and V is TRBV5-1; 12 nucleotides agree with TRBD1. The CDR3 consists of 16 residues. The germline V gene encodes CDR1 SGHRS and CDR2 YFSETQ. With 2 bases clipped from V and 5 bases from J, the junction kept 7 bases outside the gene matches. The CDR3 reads CASSLTGTGGLETQYF. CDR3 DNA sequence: TGCGCCAGCAGCTTAACCGGGACAGGGGGCTTGGAGACCCAGTACTTC.

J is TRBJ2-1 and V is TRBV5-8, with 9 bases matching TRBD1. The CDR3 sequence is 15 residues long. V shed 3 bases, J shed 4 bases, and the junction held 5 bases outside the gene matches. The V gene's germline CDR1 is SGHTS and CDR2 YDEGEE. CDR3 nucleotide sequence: TGTGCCAGCAGCTATCGGACAGGGGTTTACAATGAGCAGTTCTTC. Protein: CASSYRTGVYNEQFF.

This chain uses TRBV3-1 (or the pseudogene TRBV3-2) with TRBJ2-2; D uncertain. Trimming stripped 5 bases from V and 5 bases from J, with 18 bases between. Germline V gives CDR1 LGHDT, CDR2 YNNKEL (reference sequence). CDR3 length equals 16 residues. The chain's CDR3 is CASSVSGSIGTGELFF. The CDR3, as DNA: TGTGCCAGCAGCGTTTCCGGGTCCATTGGGACCGGGGAGCTGTTTTTT.